This TCR beta chain was identified in a study of post-analysis software for immune sequencing data. Study context: The disease courses covered relapsing-remitting, secondary progressive and progressive-relapsing multiple sclerosis.

Whole-study results and caveats: When patients were compared with controls, four or five TRBV segments were more frequent, TRBV5-6, TRBV5-1 and TRBV20-1 among them. F measure clustering grouped samples strongly by preparation batch. The study found significantly lower normalized Chao1 diversity in multiple sclerosis patients than in controls.

With regard to this clonotype: Its specificity is unknown. A junction end diverges from the germline sequence, so it may reflect a read error.

There are 15 residues in the CDR3. In germline, CDR1 is SGHVS, CDR2 FQNEAQ. Prepared libraries of TCR beta cDNA carried unique molecular identifiers. T cells numbering about 0.85 to 11 million yielded cDNA molecules that totaled roughly 500,000. Each CDR3 protein gets one entry after TCRdb re-called the PCR reads with MiXCR. The table lists some 500,000 distinct CDR3 sequences, less than 45% of them singletons, with around an eighth in the top ten. Sequencing was done on a sample of blood. This chain uses TRBV7-8 with TRBJ1-5; D is possibly TRBD1 (5 bases). The receptor was isolated from a girl between 5 and 17 years old with multiple sclerosis. CDR3 sequence (DNA): TGCGCCAGCAGCTTAACCCCAGGGCTGCGTCAGCCCCAGCATTTT. This codes for CASSLTPGLRQPQHF.